The rows below give T cell receptor beta chains drawn from one sample of a study of T cells in Graves' hyperthyroidism and ophthalmopathy. MiXCR, applied by TCRdb to the multiplex PCR reads, yields one record per CDR3 protein. The sample gives about 360,000 distinct CDR3 sequences, roughly 13% of which show up once; around a tenth is in the top ten. Sequencing was done on a sample of blood. These receptors were obtained from a woman aged 18-30 years with Graves' hyperthyroidism. Both conserved end residues are part of each CDR3. Each record gives: D gene, V gene, J gene, clone size, CDR3 DNA, CDR3 protein. A D gene is named only where the DNA matches it firmly. Rows may omit the clone size; those that give it use once, few, many or a size class.

d_call: .
v_call: TRBV6-1
j_call: TRBJ2-7
clone_size: many
cdr3_nt: TGTGCCAGCAGTTCCAGACCACAACTGGGAGAGCAGTACTTC
cdr3_aa: CASSSRPQLGEQYF

d_call: .
v_call: TRBV30
j_call: TRBJ1-4
clone_size: .
cdr3_nt: TGTGCCTGGAGTACTAATGAAAAACTGTTTTTT
cdr3_aa: CAWSTNEKLFF

d_call: .
v_call: TRBV30
j_call: TRBJ2-2
clone_size: .
cdr3_nt: TGTGCCTGGAGTGGGGGAGCCGGGGAGCTGTTTTTT
cdr3_aa: CAWSGGAGELFF

d_call: .
v_call: TRBV6-1
j_call: TRBJ1-1
clone_size: few
cdr3_nt: TGTGCCAGCACTGGGACCACCCGGAGGATGAACGCTGAAGCTTTCTTT
cdr3_aa: CASTGTTRRMNAEAFF

d_call: .
v_call: TRBV28
j_call: TRBJ1-5
clone_size: many
cdr3_nt: TGTGCCAGCAGTTCAACAGGGTTGGGGTATAGCAATCAGCCCCAGCATTTT
cdr3_aa: CASSSTGLGYSNQPQHF

d_call: .
v_call: TRBV24-1
j_call: TRBJ2-3
clone_size: .
cdr3_nt: TGTGCCACCGGTGGATCCACAGATACGCAGTATTTT
cdr3_aa: CATGGSTDTQYF

d_call: .
v_call: TRBV4-3
j_call: TRBJ1-2
clone_size: few
cdr3_nt: TGCGCCAGCAGCCAAGGGGGGAAAAACTATGGCTACACCTTC
cdr3_aa: CASSQGGKNYGYTF

d_call: .
v_call: TRBV28
j_call: TRBJ2-7
clone_size: many
cdr3_nt: TGTGCCAGCGGTCTTGGCAGGACCTACGAGCAGTACTTC
cdr3_aa: CASGLGRTYEQYF

d_call: .
v_call: TRBV9
j_call: TRBJ1-5
clone_size: many
cdr3_nt: TGTGCCAGCAGCGCGGACAGCGACAATCAGCCCCAGCATTTT
cdr3_aa: CASSADSDNQPQHF

d_call: .
v_call: TRBV7-2
j_call: TRBJ1-5
clone_size: many
cdr3_nt: TGTGCCAGCAGCCCGAGTCAGGGAACGCCCCAGCATTTT
cdr3_aa: CASSPSQGTPQHF